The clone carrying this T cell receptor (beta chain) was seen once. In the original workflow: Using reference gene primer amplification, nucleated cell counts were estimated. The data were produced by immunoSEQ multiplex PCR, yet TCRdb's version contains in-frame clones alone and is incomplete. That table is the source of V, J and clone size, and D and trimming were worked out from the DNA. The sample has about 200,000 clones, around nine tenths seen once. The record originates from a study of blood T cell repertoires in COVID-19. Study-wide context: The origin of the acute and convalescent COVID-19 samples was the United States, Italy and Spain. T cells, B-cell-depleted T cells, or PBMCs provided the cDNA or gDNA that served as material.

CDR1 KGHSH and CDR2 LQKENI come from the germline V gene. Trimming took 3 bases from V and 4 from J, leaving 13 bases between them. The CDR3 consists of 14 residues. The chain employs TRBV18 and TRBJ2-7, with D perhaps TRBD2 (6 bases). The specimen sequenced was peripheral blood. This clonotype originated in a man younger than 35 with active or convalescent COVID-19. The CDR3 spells CASSPGGAIYEQYF. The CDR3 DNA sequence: TGTGCCAGCTCACCGGGCGGGGCGATATACGAGCAGTACTTC.